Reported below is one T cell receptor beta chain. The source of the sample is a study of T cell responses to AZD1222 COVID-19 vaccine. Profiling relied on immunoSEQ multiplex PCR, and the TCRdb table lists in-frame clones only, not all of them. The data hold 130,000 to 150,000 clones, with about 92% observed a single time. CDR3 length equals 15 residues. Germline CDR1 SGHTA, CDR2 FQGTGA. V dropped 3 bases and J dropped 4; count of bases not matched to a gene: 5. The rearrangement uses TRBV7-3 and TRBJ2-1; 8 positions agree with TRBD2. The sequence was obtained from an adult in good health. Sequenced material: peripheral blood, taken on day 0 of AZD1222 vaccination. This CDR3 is CASSFTSGTYNEQFF. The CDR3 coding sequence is TGTGCCAGCAGCTTTACTAGCGGAACTTACAATGAGCAGTTCTTC.